This T cell receptor beta chain was profiled in a study of shared clonotypes between healthy human individuals. The donor cohort consisted entirely of Caucasian adults residing in Nashville, Tennessee. Per the original methods: ImmunoSEQ only sent back junction sequences with no quality scores, so filtering was done differently. Here immunoSEQ multiplex PCR was the method, and the copy in TCRdb shows in-frame clones only, minus some. That table supplies the V and J calls and clone size; D and trimming were determined from the DNA. The table lists 800,000 to 1,200,000 clones, 75% to 85% of them singletons, with about 0.52% in the top ten. V was pared by 5 bases and J by 6 bases, with 23 bases between. In germline, CDR1 is SGHTA, CDR2 FQGNSA. The CDR3 is made up of 16 amino acids.

The chain recombines TRBV7-2 with TRBJ2-7; D is unclear. This receptor was identified in a man aged 18 to 35 in good health. Some clones in this sample may be carry-over from other donors' samples. The sequencing input was memory CD4+ T cells from PBMCs. Subset described: CD45RA-negative fraction. The CDR3 DNA follows: TGTGCCAGCAGCCCACCTGGTAATAGGCTCTTTTCCGAGCAGTACTTC. Translated, it gives CASSPPGNRLFSEQYF. The full variable domain, completed using reference TRBV7-2 and TRBJ2-7, is GAGVSQSPSNKVTEKGKDVELRCDPISGHTALYWYRQSLGQGLEFLIYFQGNSAPDKSGLPSDRFSAERTGGSVSTLTIQRTQQEDSAVYLCASSPPGNRLFSEQYFGPGTRLTVT.